These 8 T cell receptor beta chains were all obtained from the same sample, sequenced in a study of blood T cell repertoires in COVID-19. Some clones are missing from TCRdb's copy, which holds only in-frame ones; the method was immunoSEQ multiplex PCR. The table shows 150,000 to 200,000 clones, with approximately 82% occurring only once. The sample was PBMCs or T cells enriched from blood (not recorded which). The receptors were sampled from a woman aged 50 to 60 who had recovered from COVID-19.

The V and J genes are TRBV7-3 and TRBJ1-2; D gene unclear. From germline, CDR1 is SGHTA and CDR2 FQGTGA. The CDR3 runs to 14 residues. Trimming stripped 2 bases from V and 3 bases from J, with 10 bases between. CDR3 in DNA: TGTGCCAGCAGCTTATTAGGGAGAGACTATGGCTACACCTTC. Amino acid sequence: CASSLLGRDYGYTF.

The chain is built from TRBV27 and TRBJ2-1; 8 bases align to TRBD2. The germline CDR1 and CDR2 sequences are MNHEY and SMNVEV (reference sequence). This CDR3 is 15 amino acids long. Trimming cost V 4 bases and J 5 bases; bases outside gene matches: 7. DNA for the CDR3: TGTGCCAGCAGTTGGGGAGCGGGGGCCCACAATGAGCAGTTCTTC. Translating it yields CASSWGAGAHNEQFF.

This clone has just one count. The chain carries TRBV7-2 and TRBJ2-5, with a tentative D call TRBD2 (6 bases). There are 15 residues in the CDR3. Germline V CDR1 and CDR2: SGHTA, FQGNSA. V was clipped by 5 bases and J by 4 bases, with 17 bases between them. The DNA of the CDR3 is TGTGCCAGCAGCCCCGCTAGCGTCCCCCGAGAGACCCAGTACTTC. The encoded protein is CASSPASVPRETQYF.

The genes are TRBV18 and TRBJ2-3, with unresolved D. Per the germline V gene, CDR1 is KGHSH and CDR2 is LQKENI. The length of the CDR3 is 13 residues. Trimming cost V 2 bases and J 2 bases, with 5 bases left between them. CDR3 coding DNA: TGTGCCAGCTCACCATCTACCACAGATACGCAGTATTTT. Protein: CASSPSTTDTQYF.

The V gene is TRBV10-3, the J gene TRBJ2-7; possible D gene TRBD2, 6 bases. Looked up from germline, CDR1 is ENHRY and CDR2 is SYGVKD. The CDR3 has 14 residues. Trimming pared 6 bases from V and 0 bases from J, leaving 12 bases between. The CDR3 coding sequence is TGTGCCATCAGCGGGGGAGAGAGCTCCTACGAGCAGTACTTC. Translating it yields CAISGGESSYEQYF.

This chain connects TRBV18 to TRBJ1-1; 8 bases are shared with TRBD1. CDR3 length equals 17 residues. Germline V CDR1 and CDR2: KGHSH, LQKENI. V trimming: 2 bases; J trimming: 0 bases; junction bases outside the gene matches: 8. This CDR3 is CASSPTLGQGLNTEAFF. DNA for the CDR3: TGTGCCAGCTCACCAACTCTAGGACAGGGACTGAACACTGAAGCTTTCTTT.

The CDR3 spells CASRLAGGEKLFF. In nucleotides, the CDR3 is TGCGCCAGCAGACTCGCAGGGGGGGAAAAACTGTTTTTT. The chain uses TRBV10-2 and TRBJ1-4; TRBD1 aligns across 7 bases. With 6 bases clipped from V and 8 bases from J, the junction kept 6 bases outside the gene matches. The CDR3 is made up of 13 amino acids. The germline V gene has CDR1 WSHSY and CDR2 SAAADI.

The rearrangement links TRBV5-1 to TRBJ2-7, with 13 bases aligning to TRBD2. Germline V gives CDR1 SGHRS, CDR2 YFSETQ. J gave up 7 bases and V 5 bases, and 12 bases lay outside the gene matches. This CDR3 is built from 16 residues. This CDR3 is CASSSSGTSGTGEQYF. CDR3 nucleotide sequence: TGCGCCAGCAGTTCCTCCGGGACTAGCGGGACAGGGGAGCAGTACTTC. Combining the CDR3 with reference TRBV5-1 and TRBJ2-7 gives the whole variable domain KAGVTQTPRYLIKTRGQQVTLSCSPISGHRSVSWYQQTPGQGLQFLFEYFSETQRNKGNFPGRFSGRQFSNSRSEMNVSTLELGDSALYLCASSSSGTSGTGEQYFGPGTRLTVT.